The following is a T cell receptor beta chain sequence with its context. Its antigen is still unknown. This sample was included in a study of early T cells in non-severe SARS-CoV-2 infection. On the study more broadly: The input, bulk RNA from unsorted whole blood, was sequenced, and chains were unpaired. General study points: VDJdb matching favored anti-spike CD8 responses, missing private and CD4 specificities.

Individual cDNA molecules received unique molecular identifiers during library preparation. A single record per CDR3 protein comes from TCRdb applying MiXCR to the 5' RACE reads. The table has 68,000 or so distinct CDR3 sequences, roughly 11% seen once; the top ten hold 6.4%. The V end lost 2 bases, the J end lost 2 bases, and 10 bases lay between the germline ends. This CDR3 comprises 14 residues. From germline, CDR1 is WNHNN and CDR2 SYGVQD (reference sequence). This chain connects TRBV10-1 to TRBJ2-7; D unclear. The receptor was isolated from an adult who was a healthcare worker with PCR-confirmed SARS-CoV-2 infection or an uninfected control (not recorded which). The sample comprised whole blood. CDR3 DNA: TGCGCCAGCAGTGAGAATCAGCGTCCCTACGAGCAGTACTTC. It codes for CASSENQRPYEQYF.